This TCR beta chain was sequenced during a study of blood T cells in healthy people across ages. Study-wide findings and caveats: A strong correlation between TCR beta diversity and naive T cell percentage was seen.

A second about 6 to 12 cycle PCR used barcoded and J-beta primers. The study obtained at least 2.5 million CDR3-containing paired-end reads from every sample. MiXCR, run by TCRdb on the 5' RACE reads, gives a single entry per CDR3 protein. The repertoire holds under 1,000,000 distinct CDR3 sequences, with 35% to 60% as singletons. Every participating donor contributed roughly 11 milliliters of peripheral blood through a draw. The CDR3 consists of 15 residues. Germline loops: CDR1 SGHTA, CDR2 FQGNSA. This clonotype came up a few times. Its specificity is unknown. The source is a man older than 75 in good health. What was sequenced was blood. V usage is TRBV7-2 and J usage is TRBJ2-4; 8 bases map to TRBD1. The end of the DNA aligns better with TRBJ2-5, so the J call may be wrong. CDR3 sequence (DNA): TGTGCCAGCCTCCCGACAGGGGTCGTTTCAGAGACCCAGTACTTC. It specifies CASLPTGVVSETQYF.